Presented here are 10 T cell receptor beta chains from one specimen sequenced in a study of blood T cell repertoires in COVID-19 (dated by TCRdb to about 2020). The method was the immunoSEQ multiplex PCR assay. TCRdb took over this immuneACCESS table, retaining in-frame rearrangements with V and J assigned. Such tables are incomplete; in checked studies, under half of the missing clones stem from an unresolved V gene, and the remainder is unexplained. The sample records about 260,000 clones, about nine tenths of which are singletons. The ten biggest clones cover around 3% of the sample. Source material: PBMCs or T cells enriched from blood (not recorded which). These receptors were obtained from a woman aged 45 to 65 who had recovered from COVID-19.

The rearrangement uses TRBV19 and TRBJ2-1, with a possible D match to TRBD2 (5 bases). The CDR3 is 16 residues long. Trimming stripped 4 bases from V and 1 base from J, with 14 bases between. Germline CDR1 and CDR2: LNHDA and SQIVND (reference sequence). The CDR3 is CASSKPDTGSYNEQFF. As DNA, the CDR3 is TGTGCCAGTAGTAAACCCGACACGGGGTCCTACAATGAGCAGTTCTTC. Drawing the rest from reference TRBV19 and TRBJ2-1, the complete variable domain is DGGITQSPKYLFRKEGQNVTLSCEQNLNHDAMYWYRQDPGQGLRLIYYSQIVNDFQKGDIAEGYSVSREKKESFPLTVTSAQKNPTAFYLCASSKPDTGSYNEQFFGPGTRLTVL.

The rearrangement uses TRBV7-2 and TRBJ1-6; D unclear. Germline values: CDR1 SGHTA, CDR2 FQGNSA. Trimming took 1 base from V and 7 from J, leaving 5 bases between them. The CDR3 length is 13 residues. CDR3 sequence (DNA): TGTGCCAGCAGCTTAGTTATGAATTCACCCCTCCACTTT. Amino acids: CASSLVMNSPLHF.

This clone was seen a single time. The V call is TRBV7-2, the J call TRBJ2-5, with a weak D call TRBD1 (5 bases). V was cut by 2 bases and J by 5 bases, with 9 bases left in between. Germline-derived CDR1 and CDR2 are SGHTA and FQGNSA. This CDR3 comprises 13 residues. The CDR3 protein is CASSLFAGETQYF. In nucleotides, the CDR3 is TGTGCCAGCAGCTTATTCGCAGGGGAGACCCAGTACTTC. Full variable domain (remainder filled in from reference TRBV7-2 and TRBJ2-5): GAGVSQSPSNKVTEKGKDVELRCDPISGHTALYWYRQSLGQGLEFLIYFQGNSAPDKSGLPSDRFSAERTGGSVSTLTIQRTQQEDSAVYLCASSLFAGETQYFGPGTRLLVL.

The gene calls are TRBV5-6 and TRBJ2-1, with 8 nucleotides matching TRBD2. V lost 1 base and J lost 9; bases outside the gene matches: 15. Germline values: CDR1 SGHDT, CDR2 YYEEEE. CDR3 length: 17 residues. The CDR3 reads CASSLNTGGLLRGEQFF. The CDR3 DNA reads as TGTGCCAGCAGCTTGAACACGGGGGGGCTGCTTCGGGGTGAGCAGTTCTTC.

The chain links TRBV5-1 to TRBJ2-1; unclear D gene. CDR3 size: 15 residues. Germline CDR1 and CDR2: SGHRS and YFSETQ. V gave up 4 bases and J gave up 1 base, with 12 bases separating them. DNA for the CDR3: TGCGCCAGCAGCCGAACGACGGAGTCCTACAATGAGCAGTTCTTC. It specifies CASSRTTESYNEQFF.

V and J are TRBV7-2 and TRBJ2-1, with D perhaps TRBD2 (5 bases). V shed 3 bases and J shed 0 bases, with 9 bases lying between them. CDR3 size: 15 residues. Germline CDR1 reads SGHTA; CDR2 reads FQGNSA. Here the CDR3 reads CASSLGSGSYNEQFF. Here the CDR3 DNA reads TGTGCCAGCAGCTTGGGGAGCGGCTCCTACAATGAGCAGTTCTTC.

V usage is TRBV27 and J usage is TRBJ1-4; no firm D call. V was pared by 1 base and J by 7 bases, with 13 bases between. The CDR3 totals 15 residues. Germline loops: CDR1 MNHEY, CDR2 SMNVEV (reference sequence). Written as DNA, the CDR3 is TGTGCCAGCAGTTTATTGGCAGGCAAGAGTGAAAAACTGTTTTTT. It translates to CASSLLAGKSEKLFF.

The chain carries TRBV28 and TRBJ2-4; 9 bases are shared with TRBD2. This CDR3 has 18 amino acids. Germline V lookup: CDR1 MDHEN, CDR2 SYDVKM. The J segment lost 6 bases and the V segment lost 4 bases, leaving 16 bases of the junction unmatched. DNA of the CDR3: TGTGCCAGCAGTTCCCTTAGGGCTAGCGGGACACTCGGAAACATTCAGTACTTC. It yields the protein CASSSLRASGTLGNIQYF.

The chain is built from TRBV18 and TRBJ1-2, with TRBD1 matching over 7 bases. The germline V gene has CDR1 KGHSH and CDR2 LQKENI. J lost 8 bases, V lost 3 bases, and 6 bases had no gene match. The CDR3 is 13 residues long. CDR3 sequence (DNA): TGTGCCAGCTCACCCTATGACAGGGAAGGCTACACCTTC. This sequence encodes CASSPYDREGYTF.

The chain recombines TRBV6-5 with TRBJ1-3, with D hard to call. The CDR3 contains 15 residues. Germline V gene sequence: CDR1 MNHEY, CDR2 SVGAGI. V shed 0 bases and J shed 0 bases, with 6 bases lying between them. CDR3 residues: CASSYSTTSGNTIYF. For the CDR3, the DNA is TGTGCCAGCAGTTACTCGACAACCTCTGGAAACACCATATATTTT.